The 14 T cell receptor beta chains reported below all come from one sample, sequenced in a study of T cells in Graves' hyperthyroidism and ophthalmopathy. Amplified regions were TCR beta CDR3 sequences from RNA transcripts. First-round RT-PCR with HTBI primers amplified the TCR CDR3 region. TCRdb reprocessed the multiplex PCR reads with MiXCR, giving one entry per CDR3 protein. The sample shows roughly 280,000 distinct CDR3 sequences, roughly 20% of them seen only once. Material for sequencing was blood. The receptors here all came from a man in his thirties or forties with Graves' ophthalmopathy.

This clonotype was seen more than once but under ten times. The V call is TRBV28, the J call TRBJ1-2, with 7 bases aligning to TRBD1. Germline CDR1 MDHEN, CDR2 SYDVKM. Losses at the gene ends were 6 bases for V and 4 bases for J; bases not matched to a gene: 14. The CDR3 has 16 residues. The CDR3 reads CASRPGTERILYGYTF. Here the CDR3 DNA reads TGTGCCAGCAGGCCCGGGACAGAGAGAATCCTCTATGGCTACACCTTC.

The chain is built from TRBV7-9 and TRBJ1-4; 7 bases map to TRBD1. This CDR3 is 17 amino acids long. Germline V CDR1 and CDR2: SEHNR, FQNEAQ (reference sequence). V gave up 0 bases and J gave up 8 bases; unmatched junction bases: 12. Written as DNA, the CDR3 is TGTGCCAGCAGCTTAGCGCTAGTTGGACAGGTGCAAGAAAAACTGTTTTTT. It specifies CASSLALVGQVQEKLFF.

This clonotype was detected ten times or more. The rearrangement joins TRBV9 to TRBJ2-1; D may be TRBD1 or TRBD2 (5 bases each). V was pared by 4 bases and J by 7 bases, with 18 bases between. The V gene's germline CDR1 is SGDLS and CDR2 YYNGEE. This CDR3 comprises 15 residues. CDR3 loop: CASSSREGLGNEQFF. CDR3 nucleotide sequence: TGTGCCAGCAGCTCCCGAGAGGGGTTAGGGAATGAGCAGTTCTTC.

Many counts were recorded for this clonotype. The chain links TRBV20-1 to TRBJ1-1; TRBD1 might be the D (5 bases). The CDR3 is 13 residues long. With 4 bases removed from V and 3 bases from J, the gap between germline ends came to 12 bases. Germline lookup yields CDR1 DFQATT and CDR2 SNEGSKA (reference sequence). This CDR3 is CSANLEGDTEAFF. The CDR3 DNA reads TGCAGTGCTAACCTAGAAGGGGACACTGAAGCTTTCTTT.

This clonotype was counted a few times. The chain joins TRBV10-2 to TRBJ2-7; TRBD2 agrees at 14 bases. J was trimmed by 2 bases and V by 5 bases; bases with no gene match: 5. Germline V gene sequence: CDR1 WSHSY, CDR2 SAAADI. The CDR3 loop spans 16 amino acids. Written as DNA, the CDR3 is TGCGCCAGCAGTCTGACTAGCGGGAGGGTAACCTACGAGCAGTACTTC. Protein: CASSLTSGRVTYEQYF.

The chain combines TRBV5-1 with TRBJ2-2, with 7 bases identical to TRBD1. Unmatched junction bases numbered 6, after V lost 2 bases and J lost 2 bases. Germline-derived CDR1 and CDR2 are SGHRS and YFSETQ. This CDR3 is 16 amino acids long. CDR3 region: CASSFRTGANTGELFF. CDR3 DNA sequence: TGCGCCAGCAGCTTCCGTACAGGGGCCAACACCGGGGAGCTGTTTTTT.

Here the CDR3 reads CSARGTTSGYEQFF. The CDR3 DNA sequence: TGCAGCGCCCGGGGGACGACGTCAGGTTATGAGCAGTTCTTC. The V gene is TRBV29-1, the J gene TRBJ2-1; a possible D gene is TRBD2 (6 bases). V gave up 7 bases and J gave up 8 bases, with 21 bases separating them. CDR1 is SQVTM and CDR2 is ANQGSEA in the germline V gene. The CDR3 contains 14 residues.

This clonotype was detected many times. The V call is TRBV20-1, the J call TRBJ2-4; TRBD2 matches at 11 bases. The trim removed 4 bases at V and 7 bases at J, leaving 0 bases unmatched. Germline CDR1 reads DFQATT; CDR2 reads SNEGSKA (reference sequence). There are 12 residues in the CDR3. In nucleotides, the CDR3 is TGCAGTGCTATAGCGGGAGGGAACATTCAGTACTTC. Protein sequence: CSAIAGGNIQYF.

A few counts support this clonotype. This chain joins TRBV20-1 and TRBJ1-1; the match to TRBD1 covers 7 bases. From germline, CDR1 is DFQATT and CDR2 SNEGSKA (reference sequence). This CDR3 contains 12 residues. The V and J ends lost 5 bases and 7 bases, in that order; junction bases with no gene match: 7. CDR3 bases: TGCAGTGCTGCCATCCGGGACAGTGAAGCTTTCTTT. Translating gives CSAAIRDSEAFF.

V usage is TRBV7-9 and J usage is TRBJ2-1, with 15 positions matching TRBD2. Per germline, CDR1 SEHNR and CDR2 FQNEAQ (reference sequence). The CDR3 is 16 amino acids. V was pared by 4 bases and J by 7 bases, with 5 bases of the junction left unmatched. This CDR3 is CASSSPGTSGRNEQFF. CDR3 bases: TGTGCCAGCAGCTCCCCCGGGACTAGCGGGAGGAATGAGCAGTTCTTC.

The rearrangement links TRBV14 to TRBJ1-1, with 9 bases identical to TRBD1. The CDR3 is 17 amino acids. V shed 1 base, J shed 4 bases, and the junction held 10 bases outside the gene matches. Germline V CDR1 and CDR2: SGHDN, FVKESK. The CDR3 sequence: CASSQGMNRGRVTEAFF. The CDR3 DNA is TGTGCCAGCAGCCAAGGGATGAACAGGGGGCGGGTCACTGAAGCTTTCTTT.

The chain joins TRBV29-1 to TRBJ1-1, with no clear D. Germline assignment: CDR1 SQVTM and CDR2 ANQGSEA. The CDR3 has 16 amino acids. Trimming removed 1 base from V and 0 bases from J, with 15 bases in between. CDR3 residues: CSVEGMDGQMNTEAFF. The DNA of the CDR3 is TGCAGCGTTGAAGGGATGGACGGCCAAATGAACACTGAAGCTTTCTTT.

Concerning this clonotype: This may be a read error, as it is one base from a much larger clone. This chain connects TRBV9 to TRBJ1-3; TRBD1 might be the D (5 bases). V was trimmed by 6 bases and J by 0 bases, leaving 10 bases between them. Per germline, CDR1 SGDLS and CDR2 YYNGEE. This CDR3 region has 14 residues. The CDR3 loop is CASNPDSSGNTIYF. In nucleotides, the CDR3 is TGTGCCAGCAACCCCGACAGCTCTGGAAACACCATATATTTT.

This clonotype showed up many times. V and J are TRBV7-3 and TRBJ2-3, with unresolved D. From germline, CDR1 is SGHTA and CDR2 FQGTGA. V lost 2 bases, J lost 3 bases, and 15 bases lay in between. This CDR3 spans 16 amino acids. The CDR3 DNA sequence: TGTGCCAGCAGCTTAGGGGTAGTCATCGGGACAGATACGCAGTATTTT. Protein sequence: CASSLGVVIGTDTQYF.